This TCR beta chain was identified during a study of blood T cells in healthy people across ages. At the level of the study: About one barcoded beta molecule per two T cells was captured by template switching. Findings and limits, study-wide: Changes seen in expanded clonotypes were possibly confounded by donor CMV status left unknown.

In regard to this clonotype: Its antigen is not known.

V lost 0 bases, J lost 6 bases, and 5 bases lay in between. Germline CDR1 and CDR2: LGHNA and YNFKEQ. The CDR3 loop spans 13 amino acids. Combining a sample-barcoded 5' primer with a J-beta primer mix, a second PCR ran for roughly 7 to 11 cycles. TCRdb re-called the 5' RACE reads through MiXCR, storing one row per CDR3 protein. The sample consists of around 670,000 distinct CDR3 sequences, under 30% of them appearing once. This receptor was identified in a woman aged 80 or older in good health. Sequenced material: blood. The chain combines TRBV4-2 with TRBJ1-4; D gene uncertain. CDR3 residues: CASSQDVYEKLFF. The CDR3 coding sequence is TGTGCCAGCAGCCAAGATGTGTATGAAAAACTGTTTTTT.